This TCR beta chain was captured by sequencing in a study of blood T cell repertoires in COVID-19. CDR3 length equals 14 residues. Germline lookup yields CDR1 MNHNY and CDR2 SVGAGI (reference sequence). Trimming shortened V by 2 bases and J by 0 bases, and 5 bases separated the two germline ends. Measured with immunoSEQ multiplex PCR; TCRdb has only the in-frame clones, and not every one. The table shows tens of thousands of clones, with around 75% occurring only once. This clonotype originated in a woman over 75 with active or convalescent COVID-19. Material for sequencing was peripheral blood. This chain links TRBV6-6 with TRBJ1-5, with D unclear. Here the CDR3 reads CASSYPNSNQPQHF. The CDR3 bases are TGTGCCAGCAGTTACCCAAATAGCAATCAGCCCCAGCATTTT.